This T cell receptor beta chain was identified in a study of CD8+ T cells in alopecia areata. Across the whole study: Approximately 6-11-week-old female C3H/HeJ mice were grafted with skin from spontaneously alopecic roughly 6-12-month-old C3H/HeJ graft donors.

General study findings and limits: Clonality exceeded that of normal scalp in lesional scalp, most notably in alopecia totalis/universalis.

The germline gives CDR1 NNHDY, CDR2 SYVADS. V lost 0 bases to trimming and J lost 2 bases; unmatched junction nucleotides: 9. This CDR3 has 18 residues. Once RNA had been extracted, it was reverse transcribed into cDNA to act as the sequencing template. Assay used: immunoSEQ multiplex PCR; TCRdb lists only in-frame clones, some missing. The sample has around 100,000 clones, none seen only once; the top ten hold 15% to 20%. About this clone itself: The antigen is undetermined. A mismatch at residue 15 separates the TCRdb protein from the translated DNA, so the protein presented here was translated from the DNA. Here the gene names and germline are mouse. The read terminates 3 residues ahead of where the CDR3 ends, so the germline J gene completes it.

Input material: lesional skin. The chain employs TRBV13-3 and TRBJ1-3, with 9 bases that match TRBD1. The receptor's source is a C3H/HeJ mouse with alopecia areata. For this strain, the MHC haplotype corresponds to H2-k. The CDR3 bases that were read are TGTGCCAGCAGTGATGGCCCCCTGGACAGGGGAACTGGAAATACG. Amino acid sequence: CASSDGPLDRGTGNT. The full CDR3 is CASSDGPLDRGTGNTLYF.